The 31 T cell receptor beta chains below come from one sample, sequenced in a study of identical twins. TCRdb ran MiXCR on the 5' RACE reads and lists one entry per CDR3 protein. The sample has about 720,000 distinct CDR3 sequences, around a sixth seen once. These data also featured in a second study, about T cells expressing NK-cell markers.

Sequencing input: PBMCs. These receptor sequences come from a woman in her late teens or twenties in good health.

The chain is built from TRBV7-2 and TRBJ2-1; D gene unclear. This CDR3 contains 15 residues. V lost 3 bases and J 6 bases, leaving 15 bases between the germline ends. CDR1 is SGHTA and CDR2 is FQGNSA in the germline V gene. For the CDR3, the DNA is TGTGCCAGCAGCTTGAGTCTCAATCCCCCCAATGAGCAGTTCTTC. Translated: CASSLSLNPPNEQFF.

This chain's CDR3 is CASSLGPGRGYTGELFF. CDR3 DNA: TGTGCCAGCAGCTTAGGCCCCGGGCGGGGGTACACCGGGGAGCTGTTTTTT. The chain recombines TRBV7-2 with TRBJ2-2; 7 positions agree with TRBD2. The J segment lost 3 bases and the V segment lost 1 base, leaving 8 bases of the junction unmatched. Germline CDR1 SGHTA, CDR2 FQGNSA. The CDR3 runs 17 residues.

The count of this clonotype is one. At one end the junction does not follow the germline gene, possibly because of a read error. The chain carries TRBV5-5 and TRBJ1-1; TRBD1 aligns across 7 bases. Germline V gene lookup returns CDR1 SGHKS and CDR2 YYEKEE (reference sequence). CDR3 length equals 13 residues. CDR3: CAISTGVNTEAFF. Written as DNA, the CDR3 is TGTGCCATCAGCACAGGGGTGAACACTGAAGCTTTCTTT.

The chain couples TRBV20-1 to TRBJ2-7, with 10 bases lining up with TRBD2. CDR1 is DFQATT, CDR2 SNEGSKA, per germline (reference sequence). V lost 3 bases and J lost 3; bases outside the gene matches: 5. CDR3 length equals 14 residues. The CDR3 nucleotides read TGCAGTGCTAGTAGCGGGGGGAATCTCTACGAGCAGTACTTC. Amino acid sequence: CSASSGGNLYEQYF.

The genes are TRBV9 and TRBJ1-1; D unclear. The CDR3 sequence is 16 residues long. The V gene lost 4 bases and the J gene lost 4 bases, with 20 bases spanning the gap. Germline V CDR1 and CDR2: SGDLS, YYNGEE. CDR3 nucleotides: TGTGCCAGCAGCCCCCGGACGGGAACGGCGGGCACTGAAGCTTTCTTT. It specifies CASSPRTGTAGTEAFF.

J is TRBJ2-5 and V is TRBV30, with D maybe TRBD1 (6 bases). V gave up 3 bases and J gave up 2 bases, with 7 bases separating them. CDR1 GTSNPN and CDR2 SVGIG come from the germline V gene (reference sequence). This CDR3 spans 12 amino acids. CDR3 coding DNA: TGTGCCTGGAGAAGGGGGCAAGAGACCCAGTACTTC. Its protein is CAWRRGQETQYF.

The chain couples TRBV5-1 to TRBJ2-3; 10 bases map to TRBD2. Germline V CDR1 and CDR2: SGHRS, YFSETQ. After removal of 2 bases from V and 8 bases from J, the junction contained 8 bases not matched to a gene. This CDR3 has 15 residues. In DNA, the CDR3 is TGCGCCAGCAGCTTCGAGCGGGAGGGGAGAGGTACGCAGTATTTT. It translates to CASSFEREGRGTQYF.

The V and J genes are TRBV10-3 and TRBJ1-1; unclear D gene. V was clipped by 6 bases and J by 1 base, with 12 bases between them. Germline V CDR1 and CDR2: ENHRY, SYGVKD. The CDR3 totals 14 residues. The CDR3 region is CAIRREVKNTEAFF. DNA of the CDR3: TGTGCCATCAGACGGGAAGTTAAGAACACTGAAGCTTTCTTT.

The J gene is TRBJ2-1, the V gene TRBV10-3; no clear D gene. V shed 11 bases and J shed 5 bases, with 16 bases lying between them. This CDR3 is 13 amino acids long. CDR1 ENHRY and CDR2 SYGVKD come from the germline V gene. CDR3 sequence reads: CASNPSVNNEQFF. CDR3 DNA: TGTGCCTCGAACCCAAGCGTAAACAATGAGCAGTTCTTC.

This clonotype was found a few times. The chain is built from TRBV12-3 or TRBV12-4 and TRBJ2-7; 12 nucleotides agree with TRBD2. Trimming took 5 bases from V and 3 from J; bases not matched to a gene: 5. This CDR3 is 15 amino acids long. This CDR3 is CASSLGLAGIYEQYF. The CDR3 DNA follows: TGTGCCAGCAGTCTTGGACTAGCGGGGATCTACGAGCAGTACTTC.

This clonotype was picked up one time. This chain connects TRBV3-1 to TRBJ2-7, with TRBD1 matching 9 bases. V was clipped by 1 base and J by 3 bases; unmatched bases: 7. The germline V gene has CDR1 LGHDT and CDR2 YNNKEL (reference sequence). CDR3 length: 16 residues. The CDR3 protein is CASSQGGQGINYEQYF. CDR3 DNA sequence: TGTGCCAGCAGCCAAGGGGGACAGGGTATTAACTACGAGCAGTACTTC.

The rearrangement uses TRBV6-6 and TRBJ1-5; no clear D. The CDR3 consists of 11 residues. V was cut by 5 bases and J by 5 bases, with 4 bases left in between. Germline CDR1 MNHNY, CDR2 SVGAGI (reference sequence). The CDR3 region is CASSRDQPQHF. Written as DNA, the CDR3 is TGTGCCAGCAGTCGCGATCAGCCCCAGCATTTT.

The chain recombines TRBV12-3 or TRBV12-4 with TRBJ1-3; 8 nucleotides align to TRBD1. There are 15 residues in the CDR3. The V and J ends lost 3 bases and 3 bases, in that order; junction bases with no gene match: 4. The CDR3 DNA reads TGTGCCAGCAGTTTTACAGGGGGTCTTGGAAACACCATATATTTT. It encodes CASSFTGGLGNTIYF.

This sequence joins TRBV20-1 and TRBJ2-7; D is ambiguous. The germline V and J ends were trimmed by 5 bases and 5 bases, with 10 bases remaining between them. Per germline, CDR1 DFQATT and CDR2 SNEGSKA (reference sequence). This CDR3 has 11 amino acids. Here the CDR3 DNA reads TGCAGTGCTCTCCGGACGGACGAGCAGTACTTC. Its translation is CSALRTDEQYF.

This clonotype has only a few counts. This sequence joins TRBV20-1 and TRBJ2-5; TRBD2 might be the D (6 bases). Trimming stripped 3 bases from V and 4 bases from J, with 15 bases between. CDR3 length equals 14 residues. The V gene's germline CDR1 is DFQATT and CDR2 SNEGSKA (reference sequence). The CDR3 is CSARSQLATETQYF. The CDR3 DNA is TGCAGTGCTAGGTCCCAACTAGCCACAGAGACCCAGTACTTC.

This clonotype has more than one count but fewer than ten. The rearrangement uses TRBV7-2 and TRBJ2-3; TRBD2 might be the D (5 bases). Germline CDR1 and CDR2: SGHTA and FQGNSA. The CDR3 is 14 residues long. V was cut by 5 bases and J by 5 bases, with 14 bases left in between. The CDR3 region is CASSTRLTKDTQYF. The CDR3 DNA reads as TGTGCCAGCAGCACCAGACTAACCAAAGATACGCAGTATTTT. Looking up the rest from reference TRBV7-2 and TRBJ2-3 gives the full variable domain: GAGVSQSPSNKVTEKGKDVELRCDPISGHTALYWYRQSLGQGLEFLIYFQGNSAPDKSGLPSDRFSAERTGGSVSTLTIQRTQQEDSAVYLCASSTRLTKDTQYFGPGTRLTVL.

This clonotype was observed a few times. The chain employs TRBV12-3 or TRBV12-4 and TRBJ2-3; 8 bases match TRBD2. V was pared by 2 bases and J by 2 bases, with 6 bases of the junction left unmatched. The CDR3 sequence is 16 residues long. The CDR3 sequence: CASSLLRTSSTDTQYF. CDR3 in DNA: TGTGCCAGCAGTTTACTTCGGACTAGCTCCACAGATACGCAGTATTTT.

V is TRBV27 and J is TRBJ2-2; a possible D gene is TRBD1 (5 bases). This CDR3 contains 16 residues. Germline V gene lookup returns CDR1 MNHEY and CDR2 SMNVEV (reference sequence). Trimming shortened V by 1 base and J by 4 bases, and 13 bases separated the two germline ends. CDR3 DNA: TGTGCCAGCAGTTTATTGTGGGGCAAGGCCACCGGGGAGCTGTTTTTT. This gives the protein CASSLLWGKATGELFF.

This clonotype appeared a few times. V usage is TRBV5-6 and J usage is TRBJ2-7, with D unclear. V was trimmed by 5 bases and J by 5 bases, leaving 11 bases between them. The V gene's germline CDR1 is SGHDT and CDR2 YYEEEE. This CDR3 comprises 12 residues. CDR3 loop: CASSSAVNEQYF. The CDR3 DNA reads as TGTGCCAGCAGTTCCGCGGTGAACGAGCAGTACTTC.

The chain combines TRBV20-1 with TRBJ2-4; 7 bases map to TRBD2. Per the germline V gene, CDR1 is DFQATT and CDR2 is SNEGSKA (reference sequence). The CDR3 runs to 18 residues. The junction had 14 bases not matched to a gene; V was cut back by 3 bases and J by 0 bases. In DNA, the CDR3 is TGCAGTGCTAGGACCTCCGTGGGGGGGGACCTAGCCAAAAACATTCAGTACTTC. Translation gives CSARTSVGGDLAKNIQYF.

This clonotype was recorded a few times. The chain carries TRBV19 and TRBJ2-4; no clear D. The V end lost 6 bases, the J end lost 0 bases, and 9 bases lay between the germline ends. This CDR3 is built from 14 residues. The V gene's germline CDR1 is LNHDA and CDR2 SQIVND (reference sequence). The CDR3 loop reads CASRQRIAKNIQYF. The DNA for the CDR3 is TGTGCCAGTAGACAGAGAATAGCCAAAAACATTCAGTACTTC.

The chain carries TRBV18 and TRBJ2-7; no firm D call. There are 13 residues in the CDR3. V lost 5 bases, J lost 3 bases, and 11 bases lay in between. CDR1 is KGHSH and CDR2 is LQKENI in the germline V gene. The chain's CDR3 is CASSGRLDYEQYF. For the CDR3, the DNA is TGTGCCAGCTCAGGGCGCCTTGACTACGAGCAGTACTTC. The whole variable domain, filled in from reference TRBV18 and TRBJ2-7, reads NAGVMQNPRHLVRRRGQEARLRCSPMKGHSHVYWYRQLPEEGLKFMVYLQKENIIDESGMPKERFSAEFPKEGPSILRIQQVVRGDSAAYFCASSGRLDYEQYFGPGTRLTVT.

This chain connects TRBV20-1 to TRBJ1-2, with D unclear. Trimming pared 2 bases from V and 8 bases from J, leaving 24 bases between. Germline CDR1 reads DFQATT; CDR2 reads SNEGSKA (reference sequence). The CDR3 loop spans 16 amino acids. The CDR3, as DNA: TGCAGTGCTAGATATAGTCCGACATTCTTAGACTGGGGCTACACCTTC. Protein sequence: CSARYSPTFLDWGYTF.

V and J are TRBV20-1 and TRBJ2-2, with TRBD2 matching over 9 bases. The V gene end was trimmed by 2 bases and the J gene end by 4 bases; junction bases not matched to a gene: 5. Germline V CDR1 and CDR2: DFQATT, SNEGSKA (reference sequence). The CDR3 totals 15 residues. The CDR3 region is CSARFPTSGTGELFF. CDR3 DNA sequence: TGCAGTGCTAGATTCCCGACTAGCGGCACCGGGGAGCTGTTTTTT.

V gene TRBV20-1 combines with J gene TRBJ2-2; D is tentatively TRBD1 or TRBD2 (5 bases each). Trimming pared 7 bases from V and 4 bases from J, leaving 19 bases between. The CDR3 totals 15 residues. Germline V CDR1 and CDR2: DFQATT, SNEGSKA (reference sequence). CDR3 sequence reads: CSVGRDPQGTGELFF. CDR3 nucleotide sequence: TGCAGTGTCGGCCGGGACCCTCAGGGCACCGGGGAGCTGTTTTTT.

The chain recombines TRBV6-1 with TRBJ2-6; D is unclear. The CDR3 runs to 13 residues. The germline V and J ends were trimmed by 5 bases and 5 bases, with 7 bases remaining between them. Per the germline V gene, CDR1 is MNHNS and CDR2 is SASEGT. CDR3 residues: CASSTLWANVLTF. The CDR3 bases are TGTGCCAGCAGTACCCTCTGGGCCAACGTCCTGACTTTC.

The chain recombines TRBV9 with TRBJ1-1, with D unresolved. The CDR3 has 14 amino acids. Between the trimmed V and J ends, which lost 0 bases and 2 bases, there was a span of 8 bases. The V gene's germline CDR1 is SGDLS and CDR2 YYNGEE. The DNA for the CDR3 is TGTGCCAGCAGCGTAGGGGGTGAAAACACTGAAGCTTTCTTT. Translated, it gives CASSVGGENTEAFF.

The V and J genes are TRBV19 and TRBJ2-1; D is uncertain. With 1 base removed from V and 6 bases from J, the gap between germline ends came to 13 bases. The CDR3 is 15 residues long. CDR1 is LNHDA and CDR2 is SQIVND in the germline V gene (reference sequence). CDR3 loop: CASSIAYQRVNEQFF. CDR3 sequence (DNA): TGTGCCAGTAGTATAGCGTACCAAAGGGTCAATGAGCAGTTCTTC. The variable domain in full, with the rest retrieved from reference TRBV19 and TRBJ2-1, is DGGITQSPKYLFRKEGQNVTLSCEQNLNHDAMYWYRQDPGQGLRLIYYSQIVNDFQKGDIAEGYSVSREKKESFPLTVTSAQKNPTAFYLCASSIAYQRVNEQFFGPGTRLTVL.

The chain links TRBV6-5 to TRBJ1-1; no firm D call. Trimming shortened V by 0 bases and J by 7 bases, and 12 bases separated the two germline ends. The CDR3 covers 14 residues. Germline values: CDR1 MNHEY, CDR2 SVGAGI. This CDR3 reads CASSYSDNHGEAFF. CDR3 sequence (DNA): TGTGCCAGCAGTTACTCGGATAACCACGGTGAAGCTTTCTTT.

In the case of this clonotype: This may stem from a read error, because a much larger clone lies one nucleotide away. The chain carries TRBV7-8 and TRBJ1-2; D unclear. This CDR3 comprises 13 residues. CDR1 and CDR2 from the germline V gene are SGHVS and FQNEAQ. CDR3 region: CARSLVARVGYTF. DNA of the CDR3: TGTGCCAGAAGCTTAGTAGCGCGGGTCGGCTACACCTTC.

The chain is built from TRBV14 and TRBJ2-3; TRBD2 matches at 10 bases. Germline CDR1 is SGHDN and CDR2 is FVKESK. The CDR3 sequence is 17 residues long. The V and J ends lost 5 bases and 5 bases, in that order; junction bases with no gene match: 13. The chain's CDR3 is CASSSLRAGGQEDTQYF. Here the CDR3 DNA reads TGTGCCAGCAGCTCCCTACGAGCGGGGGGGCAAGAAGATACGCAGTATTTT.